A single T cell receptor (beta chain) is shown here with its context. As yet, its antigen is unknown. This sample is part of a study of OX40 agonist ivuxolimab in advanced cancers. Whole-study context: Partial responses were achieved by three patients: one hepatocellular carcinoma, two cutaneous melanoma.

The CDR3 covers 15 residues. The germline V gene encodes CDR1 SEHNR and CDR2 FQNEAQ (reference sequence). Between the trimmed V and J ends, which lost 4 bases and 7 bases, there was a span of 16 bases. Study-wide points: Also present in some nonresponders was a low level of normalized T-cell clonal expansion.

Data came from immunoSEQ multiplex PCR; TCRdb stores just in-frame clones and leaves some out. The sample has about 89,000 clones, approximately 91% seen once. This sequence originates from an adult with an advanced solid tumor such as melanoma, head and neck, liver or kidney cancer. This sequence joins TRBV7-9 and TRBJ1-4, with D maybe TRBD1 (6 bases). The sequencing here drew on CD4+ or CD8+ T cells sorted from blood, taken in a trial of the OX40 agonist ivuxolimab. Here the CDR3 DNA reads TGTGCCAGCAGCTCACAGGGCCCCGACCGTGAAAAACTGTTTTTT. It codes for CASSSQGPDREKLFF.